What follows are 2 T cell receptor beta chains derived from one specimen sequenced in a study of a mutant IDH1 vaccine in newly diagnosed glioma. Specified time point: week 5, during vaccination. Vaccinated patients received 300 ug of mutant IDH1 20-mer peptide per dose, with topical imiquimod. Sequenced by immunoSEQ multiplex PCR; TCRdb stores in-frame clones only, minus some. The sample records 50,000 to 55,000 clones, 78% being singletons. Their antigens remain unidentified. The input for sequencing was PBMCs, taken from a glioma patient whose treatment included an IDH1 peptide vaccine. All receptors come from a man aged 45-65 years with glioma.

This clone turned up a few times. The chain employs TRBV5-1 and TRBJ2-1; a weak D match, TRBD1 (7 bases). Trimming removed 4 bases at V and 10 bases at J, with 18 bases between. The CDR3 extends over 14 amino acids. Germline loops: CDR1 SGHRS, CDR2 YFSETQ. The CDR3 here is CASSTTTGEEEQFF. Here the CDR3 DNA reads TGCGCCAGCAGCACGACTACAGGGGAGGAGGAGCAGTTCTTC.

The chain is built from TRBV19 and TRBJ1-5; maybe TRBD1 (6 bases). Germline values: CDR1 LNHDA, CDR2 SQIVND (reference sequence). The CDR3 is made up of 15 amino acids. The V end was cut by 4 bases, the J end by 1 base, with 11 bases between. The CDR3 reads CASSTQGLSNQPQHF. The CDR3 coding sequence is TGTGCCAGTAGTACACAGGGACTAAGCAATCAGCCCCAGCATTTT.